One TCR beta chain is described in this entry. Per the authors' pipeline: Amplification with reference gene primers provided the estimates of nucleated cell counts. Profiling relied on immunoSEQ multiplex PCR, and the TCRdb table lists in-frame clones only, not all of them. That table is the source of V, J and clone size, and D and trimming were worked out from the DNA. The sample shows under 300,000 clones, approximately 80% of them seen only once. Per germline, CDR1 MNHNY and CDR2 SVGAGI (reference sequence). The V and J ends lost 8 bases and 4 bases, in that order; junction bases with no gene match: 11. There are 15 residues in the CDR3. This entry is derived from a study of blood T cell repertoires in COVID-19. The wider study: Samples taken during acute and convalescent COVID-19 were collected in the United States, Italy and Spain. PBMCs, B-cell-depleted T cells, or T cells were the source of the cDNA or gDNA that made up the material.

Sequenced sample: peripheral blood. The chain links TRBV6-6 to TRBJ2-3, with 8 bases lining up with TRBD1. The TCR originated in a man between 35 and 55 years old who had recovered from COVID-19. DNA of the CDR3: TGTGCCAGCGCCACTCTCAGGGGGCGTCCAGATACGCAGTATTTT. Residues: CASATLRGRPDTQYF.